This TCR beta chain was documented in a study of immune evolution from preneoplasia to lung adenocarcinoma. CDR3 size: 16 residues. CDR1 KGHSH and CDR2 LQKENI come from the germline V gene. V lost 5 bases and J lost 0, with 11 bases in between. After pathologic assessment, macro-dissection selected premalignant or tumor cells for extraction. Measured with immunoSEQ multiplex PCR; TCRdb has only the in-frame clones, and not every one. The table lists around 9,900 clones, approximately 90% of them singletons. The TCR sequence derives from a person aged 65-85 years with invasive lung adenocarcinoma. Some clones in this sample may be carry-over from other donors' samples. The sequencing sample was made of FFPE invasive lung adenocarcinoma tissue. The chain carries TRBV18 and TRBJ2-6; TRBD2 might be the D (5 bases). The CDR3 nucleotides are TGTGCCAGCTCAATACCGGGAACCTCTGGGGCCAACGTCCTGACTTTC. Amino acid sequence: CASSIPGTSGANVLTF.